The 19 T cell receptor beta chains given below trace back to one sample, sequenced in a study of T-cell memory formation after mild COVID-19. In TCRdb, the 5' RACE reads were re-called with MiXCR into one record per CDR3 protein. The table records approximately 300,000 distinct CDR3 sequences, roughly 21% of them present only once. The sample consisted of PBMCs or a T cell subset sorted from them (not recorded which). Receptors were obtained from a man between 18 and 29 years old who had mild COVID-19 (a few samples of this study predate the infection). Cell type and time point are not known.

V gene TRBV20-1 combines with J gene TRBJ2-3; D remains unclear. V dropped 2 bases and J dropped 5 bases, with 8 bases sitting between them. Germline-derived CDR1 and CDR2 are DFQATT and SNEGSKA (reference sequence). The CDR3 is 12 residues long. CDR3 region: CSARRDKDTQYF. CDR3 nucleotide sequence: TGCAGTGCTAGAAGGGATAAAGATACGCAGTATTTT.

The V and J genes are TRBV5-1 and TRBJ2-4, with TRBD2 matching over 8 bases. Per the germline V gene, CDR1 is SGHRS and CDR2 is YFSETQ. The CDR3 is 17 residues long. The ends lost 0 bases at V and 6 bases at J; junction bases unmatched: 11. CDR3 bases: TGCGCCAGCAGCTTGGCCCCGGGGGGGGGGAATGGAAACATTCAGTACTTC. It yields the protein CASSLAPGGGNGNIQYF.

This clonotype was picked up a small number of times. CDR3 nucleotides: TGTGCCAGCAGTCGGGGCTTAAGCACCGGGGAGCTGTTTTTT. This codes for CASSRGLSTGELFF. The genes are TRBV6-5 and TRBJ2-2, with D perhaps being TRBD1 or TRBD2 (5 bases each). V was cut by 5 bases and J by 4 bases, with 11 bases left in between. This CDR3 has 14 residues. Germline V gene lookup returns CDR1 MNHEY and CDR2 SVGAGI.

This clonotype occurred a few times. The genes are TRBV7-3 and TRBJ2-3; D uncertain. V lost 8 bases, J lost 1 base, and 7 bases lay in between. CDR1 is SGHTA and CDR2 is FQGTGA in the germline V gene. CDR3 size: 12 residues. The CDR3 loop reads CASGPGTDTQYF. The DNA for the CDR3 is TGTGCCAGCGGTCCTGGCACAGATACGCAGTATTTT.

The sample holds a few counts of this clonotype. The chain uses TRBV20-1 and TRBJ2-7; D remains unclear. Germline V CDR1 and CDR2: DFQATT, SNEGSKA (reference sequence). V gave up 6 bases and J gave up 2 bases, with 17 bases separating them. The CDR3 covers 14 residues. The CDR3 protein is CSATPRTDTYEQYF. For the CDR3, the DNA is TGCAGTGCCACTCCCAGGACGGATACCTACGAGCAGTACTTC.

Written as DNA, the CDR3 is TGTGCCAGCAGGAGAACTAGCGGGGGGACGGAGACCCAGTACTTC. Its translation: CASRRTSGGTETQYF. This chain uses TRBV6-5 with TRBJ2-5, with 12 bases that match TRBD2. The J segment lost 5 bases and the V segment lost 6 bases, leaving 7 bases of the junction unmatched. Germline values: CDR1 MNHEY, CDR2 SVGAGI. This CDR3 has 15 residues.

This clonotype appeared a few times. The V call is TRBV6-5, the J call TRBJ2-5; the D gene could be TRBD1 or TRBD2 (5 bases each). In germline, CDR1 is MNHEY, CDR2 SVGAGI. The V gene lost 5 bases and the J gene lost 3 bases, with 13 bases spanning the gap. The CDR3 loop spans 14 amino acids. Written as DNA, the CDR3 is TGTGCCAGCAGTCGCCGGGACCGAGAAGAGACCCAGTACTTC. Its translation: CASSRRDREETQYF.

This clonotype was observed at least ten times. The V gene is TRBV7-9, the J gene TRBJ2-7; no firm D call. Deletions cut 5 bases from V and 1 base from J, with 3 bases between. The CDR3 has 11 amino acids. Germline V CDR1 and CDR2: SEHNR, FQNEAQ (reference sequence). CDR3 residues: CASSLSYEQYF. The CDR3 DNA is TGTGCCAGCAGCCTGTCCTACGAGCAGTACTTC.

This chain joins TRBV3-1 and TRBJ2-3; perhaps TRBD2 as D (7 bases). Per the germline V gene, CDR1 is LGHDT and CDR2 is YNNKEL (reference sequence). V was pared by 4 bases and J by 7 bases, with 15 bases between. This CDR3 is 14 amino acids long. As DNA, the CDR3 is TGTGCCAGCAGCCGGGGGGGCCTCATACATACGCAGTATTTT. It translates to CASSRGGLIHTQYF.

This clonotype was seen more than once but under ten times. This chain uses TRBV7-9 with TRBJ1-3, with TRBD1 identical over 8 bases. The CDR3 consists of 16 residues. Trimming removed 8 bases from V and 4 bases from J; junction bases left unmatched: 13. Germline V gene lookup returns CDR1 SEHNR and CDR2 FQNEAQ (reference sequence). The CDR3 DNA reads as TGTGCCAGCGCGTCCACCCGACAGGGGAACGGAAACACCATATATTTT. It codes for CASASTRQGNGNTIYF.

This rearrangement joins TRBV12-3 or TRBV12-4 to TRBJ2-5; D not certain. The ends were cut back, 0 bases at V and 0 bases at J, with 5 bases in the middle. CDR3 length equals 14 residues. In DNA, the CDR3 is TGTGCCAGCAGTTTAGCGGTGTACCAAGAGACCCAGTACTTC. Its translation is CASSLAVYQETQYF.

The chain couples TRBV4-1 to TRBJ2-3; 12 bases map to TRBD1. This CDR3 comprises 17 residues. Germline CDR1 and CDR2: MGHRA and YSYEKL. V lost 4 bases and J lost 1; bases outside the gene matches: 6. This CDR3 is CASSLRGTGGGTDTQYF. Here the CDR3 DNA reads TGCGCCAGCAGCCTACGGGGGACAGGGGGCGGCACAGATACGCAGTATTTT.

This clonotype was recorded a few times. CDR3 in DNA: TGTGCCAGCAGCTTGGTTCCTCCGGGACAGGGGCAGTACGTC. It encodes CASSLVPPGQGQYV. J is TRBJ2-7 and V is TRBV5-5, with 9 bases lining up with TRBD1. CDR1 SGHKS and CDR2 YYEKEE come from the germline V gene (reference sequence). The CDR3 consists of 14 residues. V shed 0 bases and J 9 bases; nucleotides not matched to a gene: 7.

V gene TRBV10-3 combines with J gene TRBJ1-1, with unresolved D. Trimming cost V 4 bases and J 0 bases, with 3 bases left between them. Germline V CDR1 and CDR2: ENHRY, SYGVKD. This CDR3 is 12 amino acids long. CDR3 sequence (DNA): TGTGCCATCAGTGGCCTGAACACTGAAGCTTTCTTT. It yields the protein CAISGLNTEAFF.

The chain links TRBV20-1 to TRBJ2-1, with 8 positions matching TRBD2. Germline V gene data show CDR1 as DFQATT and CDR2 as SNEGSKA (reference sequence). V was clipped by 1 base and J by 12 bases; unmatched bases: 14. CDR3 size: 15 residues. The CDR3, as DNA: TGCAGTGCTAGAGTCGGCGGGGGGCCACAAGTTGGGCAGTTCTTC. Amino acids: CSARVGGGPQVGQFF.

The chain employs TRBV7-2 and TRBJ2-4; 7 bases align to TRBD2. The V segment lost 2 bases and the J segment 8 bases; nucleotides outside the gene matches: 6. The V gene's germline CDR1 is SGHTA and CDR2 FQGNSA. This CDR3 is built from 14 residues. In DNA, the CDR3 is TGTGCCAGCAGCTTATGGGCTAGCGGAGACATTCAGTACTTC. Its protein product is CASSLWASGDIQYF.

The chain couples TRBV9 to TRBJ2-3; possible D gene TRBD2, 6 bases. Trimming removed 0 bases at V and 1 base at J, with 12 bases between. The germline gives CDR1 SGDLS, CDR2 YYNGEE. The length of the CDR3 is 16 residues. CDR3 protein: CASSVAGLPGTDTQYF. Here the CDR3 DNA reads TGTGCCAGCAGCGTAGCGGGACTCCCCGGCACAGATACGCAGTATTTT.

There are a few counts of this clonotype. The V gene is TRBV12-3 or TRBV12-4, the J gene TRBJ2-5, with D possibly called TRBD1 or TRBD2 (5 bases each). The CDR3 contains 15 residues. Trimming pared 2 bases from V and 5 bases from J, leaving 15 bases between. The CDR3 DNA sequence: TGTGCCAGCAGTTTAAGGGGCGGTGGGGAGGAGACCCAGTACTTC. Its translation is CASSLRGGGEETQYF.

This clonotype was seen only a few times. This rearrangement joins TRBV10-3 to TRBJ1-1, with 7 bases fitting TRBD1. This CDR3 contains 17 residues. V lost 1 base to trimming and J lost 4 bases; unmatched junction nucleotides: 12. Germline V gives CDR1 ENHRY, CDR2 SYGVKD. CDR3 coding DNA: TGTGCCATCAGTGAGTATAGTACAGGGGAGGTTCCCACTGAAGCTTTCTTT. This gives the protein CAISEYSTGEVPTEAFF.